This is a list of T cell receptor beta chains from one sample in a study of human T cells and chemical hapten exposure. MiXCR was run by TCRdb on the RACE reads, yielding one entry per CDR3 protein. The sample lists a few hundred thousand distinct CDR3 sequences, around 6% occurring once. Here the sequenced sample was whole blood, taken in connection with sensitization to the hapten diphenylcyclopropenone (DPC). The origin of the receptors is a woman under 30 with alopecia areata. Some clones in this sample may be carry-over from other donors' samples. Each CDR3 is given with its conserved first and last residue. A D gene is named only where the DNA matches it firmly. Only part of the rows carry a size: once, few, many, or a class if the clone is expanded.

J gene,V gene,clone size,D gene,CDR3 DNA,CDR3 protein
TRBJ1-2,TRBV6-5,.,.,TGTGCCAGCAGTTACTCGAGGGGTCGATTGGGCTATGGCTACACCTTC,CASSYSRGRLGYGYTF
TRBJ2-7,TRBV6-2/TRBV6-3,.,TRBD2,TGTGCCAGCAGTCCCCCCAGCGGGGGGCTGAGGGAGCAGTACTTC,CASSPPSGGLREQYF
TRBJ1-3,TRBV6-2/TRBV6-3,many,.,TGTGCCAGCAGTTACTCCCACAGCTCTGGAAACACCATATATTTT,CASSYSHSSGNTIYF
TRBJ2-7,TRBV18,many,.,TGTGCCAGCTCACCGACAGGTGTTCCGCCCTACGAGCAGTACTTC,CASSPTGVPPYEQYF
TRBJ1-1,TRBV2,many,.,TGTGCCAAAAGCTGGAACCCCAACACTGAAGCTTTCTTT,CAKSWNPNTEAFF
TRBJ2-3,TRBV27,many,.,TGTGCCAGCAGTTCCCCAGTCGGGCAGGGGAGCACAGATACGCAGTATTTT,CASSSPVGQGSTDTQYF
TRBJ2-5,TRBV5-4,many,.,TGTGCCAGCAGCTTGAAGGGGGGCCGTGAGACCCAGTACTTC,CASSLKGGRETQYF
TRBJ1-1,TRBV4-3,many,TRBD1,TGCGCCAGCAGCCAAGAAATCGGTCAGGGGGGCACTGAAGCTTTCTTT,CASSQEIGQGGTEAFF
TRBJ2-2,TRBV2,.,.,TGTGCCAGCATTCGCGACGCTAACACCGGGGAGCTGTTTTTT,CASIRDANTGELFF
TRBJ1-4,TRBV27,many,TRBD1,TGTGCCAGCGGGACAGAAACCGGGGAAAAACTGTTTTTT,CASGTETGEKLFF
TRBJ2-3,TRBV6-2/TRBV6-3,.,TRBD2,TGTGCCAGCAGACCGGGGGGGCTCACAGATACGCAGTATTTT,CASRPGGLTDTQYF
TRBJ1-2,TRBV28,many,.,TGTGCCAGCAGTTTCACCGCGGGGCGGAACTATGGCTACACCTTC,CASSFTAGRNYGYTF
TRBJ1-3,TRBV7-9,few,.,TGTGCCAGCAGCTTAGGGGTTCACTCTGGAAACACCATATATTTT,CASSLGVHSGNTIYF
TRBJ1-1,TRBV21-1,many,.,TGTGCCAGCAGCAAAGGGGGCACTGAAGCTTTCTTT,CASSKGGTEAFF
TRBJ1-5,TRBV5-6,few,TRBD1,TGTGCCAGCAGAAAGACAGGGGGCGGCAATCAGCCCCAGCATTTT,CASRKTGGGNQPQHF
TRBJ2-1,TRBV5-1,.,.,TGCGCCAGCAGCTTGGGGCAACAACGGGATGAGCAGTTCTTC,CASSLGQQRDEQFF
TRBJ2-1,TRBV4-1,many,TRBD1,TGCGCCAGCAGCGGGACAGGGAAGGACCGGATCTTC,CASSGTGKDRIF
TRBJ1-6,TRBV7-2,many,.,TGTGCCAGCAGCTTAAGTCCCTGGCAGGGTAATTCACCCCTCCACTTT,CASSLSPWQGNSPLHF
TRBJ1-5,TRBV28,few,.,TGTGCCAGCAGACCGGTGGGGGGCTTTCAGCCCCAGCATTTT,CASRPVGGFQPQHF
TRBJ2-7,TRBV7-9,many,.,TGTGCCAGCAGCTCCCGGGACGGCCCCTACGAGCAGTACTTC,CASSSRDGPYEQYF
TRBJ2-5,TRBV5-1,.,.,TGCGCCAGCAGCTTGGGTTCAGCTAGACAAGAGACCCAGTACTTC,CASSLGSARQETQYF
TRBJ1-3,TRBV6-5,.,.,TGTGCCAGCAGGGTCCTCTCCGACAGTGGAAACACCATATATTTT,CASRVLSDSGNTIYF
TRBJ2-3,TRBV27,.,.,TGTGCCAGCAAGAACAGCTTCTACACAGATACGCAGTATTTT,CASKNSFYTDTQYF
TRBJ1-5,TRBV20-1,many,.,TGCAGTGCCCTCCTCGACAGCGGCAATCAGCCCCAGCATTTT,CSALLDSGNQPQHF
TRBJ2-2,TRBV11-2,many,.,TGTGCCAGCAGCTCCGATCTCACCGGGGAGCTGTTTTTT,CASSSDLTGELFF
TRBJ2-5,TRBV28,medium-sized,.,TGTGCCAGCACGAGGACGGGCGGGGCGTCGGAGGAGACCCAGTACTTC,CASTRTGGASEETQYF
TRBJ2-3,TRBV7-3,many,TRBD1,TGTGCCAGCAGCCTGACACAGGGGTCAGATACGCAGTATTTT,CASSLTQGSDTQYF
TRBJ1-6,TRBV4-3,few,.,TGCGCCAGCAGCCAAGACCCAGGGCCCCTTGGTTCACCCCTCCACTTT,CASSQDPGPLGSPLHF
TRBJ2-7,TRBV12-3/TRBV12-4,.,.,TGTGCCAGCAGTCTCTACTCTCCCATCGAGCAGTACTTC,CASSLYSPIEQYF
TRBJ1-1,TRBV6-6,many,TRBD1,TGTGCCAGCAGTCCCAGGGCTCCGACAGGGGGAATCGAAGCTTTCTTT,CASSPRAPTGGIEAFF
TRBJ1-2,TRBV6-6,.,TRBD1,TGTGCCAGCAGTTACCCCACAGGGGGAAACTATGGCTACACCTTC,CASSYPTGGNYGYTF
TRBJ2-4,TRBV28,few,.,TGTGCCAGCAGGGGAAGGGGAGACATTCAGTACTTC,CASRGRGDIQYF
TRBJ1-6,TRBV6-5,many,.,TGTGCCAGCAGGGGCGGGCGAGGGAGTCCAAGGAATTCACCCCTCCACTTT,CASRGGRGSPRNSPLHF
TRBJ2-3,TRBV7-2,.,TRBD2,TGTGCCAGCAGCTTACTAGCGGGGGTGCCAGATACGCAGTATTTT,CASSLLAGVPDTQYF
TRBJ1-2,TRBV29-1,.,.,TGCAGCGTTGATCCTGGCTACACCTTC,CSVDPGYTF
TRBJ2-3,TRBV18,many,.,TGTGCCAGCTCACCGATCAGGGAAGGCACAGATACGCAGTATTTT,CASSPIREGTDTQYF
TRBJ2-2,TRBV11-3,.,.,TGTGCCAGCAGCGCCGCGCCCGCTGTTGACACCGGGGAGCTGTTTTTT,CASSAAPAVDTGELFF
TRBJ1-4,TRBV28,few,TRBD1,TGTGCCAGCAGTTTATTTACACAGGGGTTAGAGGAAAAACTGTTTTTT,CASSLFTQGLEEKLFF
TRBJ2-1,TRBV7-2,few,.,TGTGCCAGCAGGGCAGGTTCTTCCAGGAATGAGCAGTTCTTC,CASRAGSSRNEQFF
TRBJ1-6,TRBV7-2,many,.,TGTGCCAGCAGCCCCATGCCACCGAGCTCCTATAATTCACCCCTCCACTTT,CASSPMPPSSYNSPLHF
TRBJ2-1,TRBV6-2/TRBV6-3,few,.,TGTGCCAGCAGTTACGGACCAGGGAGCTCCTACAATGAGCAGTTCTTC,CASSYGPGSSYNEQFF
TRBJ2-7,TRBV14,many,.,TGTGCCAGCAGCTTCACGAGGAACTACGAGCAGTACTTC,CASSFTRNYEQYF
TRBJ1-3,TRBV6-6,many,.,TGTGCCAGCAGCGGTGCAGGCTCTGGAAACACCATATATTTT,CASSGAGSGNTIYF
TRBJ2-3,TRBV6-4,.,TRBD2,TGTGCCAGCAGCTTGACTAGCGGGGGAACAGATATGCAGTATTTT,CASSLTSGGTDMQYF
TRBJ1-6,TRBV7-2,many,TRBD1,TGTGCCAGCAGCTTAGGGGACAGGGGAAGCTCCTATAATTCACCCCTCCACTTT,CASSLGDRGSSYNSPLHF
TRBJ1-2,TRBV7-9,many,.,TGTGCCAGCAGCTTAGGGATGGGGCTCAGCTATGGCTACACCTTC,CASSLGMGLSYGYTF
TRBJ2-1,TRBV4-1,many,.,TGCGCCAGCAGGAGACTCGGGGAGGCTGAGCAGTTCTTC,CASRRLGEAEQFF
TRBJ2-6,TRBV7-9,few,.,TGTGCCAGCAGCTCCCCGGGGGGCTACTACTCTGGGGCCAACGTCCTGACTTTC,CASSSPGGYYSGANVLTF
TRBJ2-5,TRBV6-6,many,.,TGTGCCAGCAGTTACTCAGGTCCGGGGGCTGAGACCCAGTACTTC,CASSYSGPGAETQYF
TRBJ1-1,TRBV21-1,many,.,TGTGCCAGCAGCATGCGGGATCGCCTCATGAACACTGAAGCTTTCTTT,CASSMRDRLMNTEAFF
TRBJ2-7,TRBV5-1,.,TRBD2,TGCGCCAGCAGCTTGGCCCCCAGCGGGGGGACACACTACGAGCAGTACTTC,CASSLAPSGGTHYEQYF
TRBJ2-3,TRBV12-3/TRBV12-4,few,.,TGTGCCAGCGTCCCTTCGAGAGGCTACACAGATACGCAGTATTTT,CASVPSRGYTDTQYF
TRBJ1-6,TRBV20-1,.,TRBD1,TGCAGTGCCACCGCACGATATACAGGGGCCATAAGAAATTCACCCCTCCACTTT,CSATARYTGAIRNSPLHF
TRBJ2-3,TRBV7-2,many,.,TGTGCCAGCACCACGAGGACCGGGGCTAGCACAGATACGCAGTATTTT,CASTTRTGASTDTQYF
TRBJ2-3,TRBV5-1,.,.,TGCGCCAGCAGCTTAGGTATTCGGGGGCAGATGACGGATACGCAGTATTTT,CASSLGIRGQMTDTQYF
TRBJ1-2,TRBV7-2,many,.,TGTGCCAGCAGCTTAGACCAGGGACTGAACTATGGCTACACCTTC,CASSLDQGLNYGYTF